A selection of T cell receptor beta chains follows, all from one sample in a study of blood T cell repertoires in COVID-19. Profiling relied on immunoSEQ multiplex PCR, and the TCRdb table lists in-frame clones only, not all of them. The sample holds 200,000 or so clones; 84% are singletons and the top ten take roughly 13%. The material sequenced was peripheral blood. Every receptor here comes from a human donor in a cohort sampled during active COVID-19. CDR3s include the opening cysteine and the closing phenylalanine or tryptophan. Fields, in order: clone size, V gene, D gene, J gene, CDR3 protein, CDR3 DNA. D genes are given only for firm matches. Size values are once, few and many counts, or a class for expanded clones, and some rows have none.

abundance: -
v_gene: TRBV7-2
d_gene: -
j_gene: TRBJ2-3
CDR3aa: CASSLAGAIADTQYF
CDR3nt: TGTGCCAGCAGCTTAGCGGGCGCGATAGCAGATACGCAGTATTTT

abundance: -
v_gene: TRBV10-2
d_gene: -
j_gene: TRBJ2-7
CDR3aa: CASTGGTYEQYF
CDR3nt: TGCGCCAGCACGGGCGGGACTTACGAGCAGTACTTC

abundance: -
v_gene: TRBV7-8
d_gene: -
j_gene: TRBJ1-5
CDR3aa: CASSLTSGANQPQHF
CDR3nt: TGTGCCAGCAGCTTAACATCGGGAGCCAATCAGCCCCAGCATTTT

abundance: -
v_gene: TRBV30
d_gene: -
j_gene: TRBJ2-7
CDR3aa: CAWSVLYEQYF
CDR3nt: TGTGCCTGGAGTGTACTGTACGAGCAGTACTTC

abundance: -
v_gene: TRBV5-1
d_gene: -
j_gene: TRBJ2-7
CDR3aa: CASSLADGAGKGEQYF
CDR3nt: TGCGCCAGCAGCTTGGCCGATGGGGCAGGGAAGGGCGAGCAGTACTTC

abundance: -
v_gene: TRBV6-5
d_gene: -
j_gene: TRBJ1-5
CDR3aa: CASNGRAASNQPQHF
CDR3nt: TGTGCCAGCAATGGGAGGGCTGCTAGCAATCAGCCCCAGCATTTT

abundance: -
v_gene: TRBV5-4
d_gene: TRBD2
j_gene: TRBJ2-1
CDR3aa: CASSLVPLAGGNNEQFF
CDR3nt: TGTGCCAGCAGCTTGGTGCCCCTAGCGGGGGGTAACAATGAGCAGTTCTTC

abundance: -
v_gene: TRBV5-1
d_gene: -
j_gene: TRBJ2-3
CDR3aa: CASSLEGGVDTQYF
CDR3nt: TGCGCCAGCAGCTTGGAAGGGGGGGTGGATACGCAGTATTTT

abundance: -
v_gene: TRBV5-6
d_gene: -
j_gene: TRBJ1-2
CDR3aa: CASSLFSTVGYGYTF
CDR3nt: TGTGCCAGCAGCTTGTTTAGTACAGTGGGCTATGGCTACACCTTC

abundance: -
v_gene: TRBV12-3/TRBV12-4
d_gene: -
j_gene: TRBJ2-4
CDR3aa: CASSLAGVNIQYF
CDR3nt: TGTGCCAGCAGTTTAGCGGGAGTAAACATTCAGTACTTC

abundance: -
v_gene: TRBV11-2
d_gene: TRBD2
j_gene: TRBJ2-1
CDR3aa: CASSLESSGRANEQFF
CDR3nt: TGTGCCAGCAGCTTAGAGTCTAGCGGGAGGGCCAATGAGCAGTTCTTC

abundance: -
v_gene: TRBV28
d_gene: -
j_gene: TRBJ2-7
CDR3aa: CASSLDSYEQYF
CDR3nt: TGTGCCAGCAGTTTGGACAGCTACGAGCAGTACTTC

abundance: -
v_gene: TRBV4-2
d_gene: -
j_gene: TRBJ2-2
CDR3aa: CASSQDNRPANTGELFF
CDR3nt: TGTGCCAGCAGCCAAGATAACAGACCCGCGAACACCGGGGAGCTGTTTTTT

abundance: -
v_gene: TRBV7-2
d_gene: -
j_gene: TRBJ2-2
CDR3aa: CASSATPGITGELFF
CDR3nt: TGTGCCAGCAGCGCAACCCCGGGGATCACCGGGGAGCTGTTTTTT

abundance: once
v_gene: TRBV19
d_gene: TRBD1
j_gene: TRBJ2-5
CDR3aa: CASSIRQGAWETQYF
CDR3nt: TGTGCCAGTAGTATACGACAGGGGGCTTGGGAGACCCAGTACTTC

abundance: -
v_gene: TRBV10-3
d_gene: TRBD2
j_gene: TRBJ2-1
CDR3aa: CAISKNPAGGPVEQFF
CDR3nt: TGTGCCATCAGTAAGAACCCAGCGGGAGGGCCAGTTGAGCAGTTCTTC

abundance: -
v_gene: TRBV3-1/TRBV3-2
d_gene: -
j_gene: TRBJ2-1
CDR3aa: CASSRLDNEQFF
CDR3nt: TGTGCCAGCAGTCGACTGGACAATGAGCAGTTCTTC

abundance: -
v_gene: TRBV5-1
d_gene: TRBD1
j_gene: TRBJ2-7
CDR3aa: CASSLGGQGRPTPYEQYF
CDR3nt: TGCGCCAGCAGCTTGGGAGGACAGGGTCGCCCTACCCCCTACGAGCAGTACTTC

abundance: -
v_gene: TRBV5-4
d_gene: TRBD1
j_gene: TRBJ2-7
CDR3aa: CASSNRDRTYEQYF
CDR3nt: TGTGCCAGCAGCAACCGGGACAGGACTTACGAGCAGTACTTC

abundance: -
v_gene: TRBV4-1
d_gene: TRBD2
j_gene: TRBJ2-1
CDR3aa: CASGAGTAGSYNEQFF
CDR3nt: TGCGCCAGCGGAGCGGGGACGGCTGGATCCTACAATGAGCAGTTCTTC

abundance: -
v_gene: TRBV7-6
d_gene: -
j_gene: TRBJ1-3
CDR3aa: CASSLAQEPRSGNTIYF
CDR3nt: TGTGCCAGCAGCTTAGCGCAAGAGCCCCGCTCTGGAAACACCATATATTTT

abundance: -
v_gene: TRBV19
d_gene: -
j_gene: TRBJ2-3
CDR3aa: CASSMGPGVSDTQYF
CDR3nt: TGTGCCAGTAGTATGGGACCGGGAGTTTCTGATACGCAGTATTTT

abundance: -
v_gene: TRBV11-1
d_gene: -
j_gene: TRBJ2-7
CDR3aa: CASSLGAGVLYEQYF
CDR3nt: TGTGCCAGCAGCTTAGGAGCAGGGGTCCTCTACGAGCAGTACTTC

abundance: -
v_gene: TRBV28
d_gene: -
j_gene: TRBJ2-7
CDR3aa: CASSARQATYEQYF
CDR3nt: TGTGCCAGCAGTGCCCGACAGGCTACCTACGAGCAGTACTTC

abundance: -
v_gene: TRBV5-1
d_gene: -
j_gene: TRBJ1-5
CDR3aa: CASSLGGSNQPQHF
CDR3nt: TGCGCCAGCAGCTTGGGAGGTAGCAATCAGCCCCAGCATTTT

abundance: -
v_gene: TRBV29-1
d_gene: TRBD1
j_gene: TRBJ1-4
CDR3aa: CSVRKGQGGEKLFF
CDR3nt: TGCAGCGTCCGGAAAGGACAGGGAGGTGAAAAACTGTTTTTT

abundance: -
v_gene: TRBV4-2
d_gene: TRBD2
j_gene: TRBJ2-5
CDR3aa: CASSHLVSGRASKTQYF
CDR3nt: TGTGCCAGCAGCCATCTCGTTAGCGGGAGAGCGAGTAAGACCCAGTACTTC

abundance: few
v_gene: TRBV24-1
d_gene: -
j_gene: TRBJ2-1
CDR3aa: CATSALEAGEQFF
CDR3nt: TGTGCCACCAGTGCCCTTGAGGCTGGGGAGCAGTTCTTC

abundance: -
v_gene: TRBV3-1/TRBV3-2
d_gene: TRBD2
j_gene: TRBJ2-1
CDR3aa: CASSQGLAGLGIEQFF
CDR3nt: TGTGCCAGCAGCCAGGGACTAGCGGGTCTCGGCATTGAGCAGTTCTTC

abundance: once
v_gene: TRBV7-2
d_gene: -
j_gene: TRBJ2-3
CDR3aa: CASSLARYGGTLGDTQYF
CDR3nt: TGTGCCAGCAGCTTAGCTCGCTATGGCGGGACCTTGGGGGATACGCAGTATTTT

abundance: -
v_gene: TRBV15
d_gene: -
j_gene: TRBJ2-3
CDR3aa: CATSRDREGGSDTQYF
CDR3nt: TGTGCCACCAGCAGAGATCGTGAGGGAGGTTCGGATACGCAGTATTTT

abundance: -
v_gene: TRBV15
d_gene: -
j_gene: TRBJ1-1
CDR3aa: CATASYRDMNTEAFF
CDR3nt: TGTGCCACTGCCTCATATCGGGACATGAACACTGAAGCTTTCTTT

abundance: -
v_gene: TRBV5-1
d_gene: -
j_gene: TRBJ1-2
CDR3aa: CASSLGGSTNYGYTF
CDR3nt: TGCGCCAGCAGCTTGGGGGGCAGCACTAACTATGGCTACACCTTC

abundance: -
v_gene: TRBV6-5
d_gene: -
j_gene: TRBJ2-7
CDR3aa: CASSYGSFNEQYF
CDR3nt: TGTGCCAGCAGTTACGGGAGCTTCAACGAGCAGTACTTC

abundance: -
v_gene: TRBV2
d_gene: TRBD2
j_gene: TRBJ2-1
CDR3aa: CASSFSGLAGWGGEQFF
CDR3nt: TGTGCCAGCAGTTTCTCCGGACTAGCGGGATGGGGGGGAGAGCAGTTCTTC

abundance: -
v_gene: TRBV12-5
d_gene: -
j_gene: TRBJ2-5
CDR3aa: CASGFEADPTQYF
CDR3nt: TGTGCTAGTGGTTTCGAGGCTGACCCGACCCAGTACTTC

abundance: -
v_gene: TRBV5-1
d_gene: -
j_gene: TRBJ2-3
CDR3aa: CASRSGTDTQYF
CDR3nt: TGCGCCAGCAGGTCCGGGACAGATACGCAGTATTTT